This is a list of T cell receptor beta chains from one sample in a study of blood T cells in healthy people across ages. TCRdb re-called the 5' RACE reads through MiXCR, storing one row per CDR3 protein. The data contain 1 million to 1.2 million distinct CDR3 sequences, 35% to 40% of them singletons. Sequences were obtained from blood. These receptors were taken from a young man in good health. CDR3s include the opening cysteine and the closing phenylalanine or tryptophan.

J gene	V gene	CDR3 protein
TRBJ2-3	TRBV15	CATSRDRQITDTQYF
-	TRBV6-2/TRBV6-3	CASGQGKTQYF
TRBJ1-2	TRBV25-1	CAGSVGGQSGSGYTF
TRBJ2-7	TRBV29-1	CSVETADYEQYF
TRBJ2-4	TRBV12-3/TRBV12-4	CASSPQGQGKNIQYF
TRBJ2-1	TRBV4-1	CASSARQGMGNEQFF
TRBJ1-4	TRBV27	CASSLYGGGNEKLFF
TRBJ2-5	TRBV20-1	CSARYVWSSEQYF
TRBJ2-3	TRBV28	CASRNRDSNTDTQYF
TRBJ2-5	TRBV11-2	CASSSTGKFQETQYF
TRBJ1-1	TRBV4-2	CASSQGRRRGRAFF
TRBJ1-5	TRBV9	CASSLTGYSQPQHF
TRBJ2-1	TRBV4-1	CASSHWGKGRHEQFF
TRBJ1-2	TRBV20-1	CSASPHVPQANGYTF
TRBJ1-1	TRBV12-3/TRBV12-4	CASSLESGGRGAFF
TRBJ2-1	TRBV20-1	CSARNRDRGINEQFF
TRBJ1-2	TRBV7-2	CASSSRGGDGYTF
TRBJ1-2	TRBV7-9	CASSSRLGQGARTNYGYTF